The source of this TCR beta chain is a study of patients and donors after allogeneic stem cell transplantation. CDR3 size: 15 residues. Looked up from germline, CDR1 is SGHVS and CDR2 is FQNEAQ. J was trimmed by 1 base and V by 2 bases; bases with no gene match: 2. From the RT-PCR reads, TCRdb called clonotypes with MiXCR, one entry per CDR3 protein. This table has over 200,000 distinct CDR3 sequences, around 40% appearing once. This sequence joins TRBV7-8 and TRBJ1-1; 9 bases are shared with TRBD1. The sequence derives from a human donor who was either an allogeneic HSCT recipient or a stem cell or donor lymphocyte infusion donor (not recorded which). It is not recorded whose cells these are; they may come from a transplant donor. The sequenced material came from blood, either unsorted or a sorted T cell fraction (not recorded which). The DNA for the CDR3 is TGTGCCAGCAGCTTAACGGGACAGGGGAACACTGAAGCTTTCTTT. Translating it yields CASSLTGQGNTEAFF.